This TCR beta chain emerged from a study of T cell repertoires and HLA-DP antigens. The wider study: The donors, ranging 18-to-29 to 60-to-69 years, included a couple of males and one female.

General study results and limits: Previously undetected clones averaged around 40% and 50% against the two alleles respectively.

V lost 6 bases to trimming and J lost 4 bases; unmatched junction nucleotides: 5. Germline assignment: CDR1 LNHDA and CDR2 SQIVND (reference sequence). The length of the CDR3 is 14 residues. To note about this clone: No antigen is known for it.

Here immunoSEQ multiplex PCR was the method, and the copy in TCRdb shows in-frame clones only, minus some. In the table there are about 89,000 clones, around nine tenths of which are singletons. The sample taken for sequencing was CD4+ T cells from PBMCs. The receptor comes from a man aged 50 to 59 in good health and CMV-seronegative. V and J are TRBV19 and TRBJ2-2, with 7 positions matching TRBD2. The CDR3 DNA sequence: TGTGCCAGTAGAGTCGGGGGGACCACCGGGGAGCTGTTTTTT. Encoded protein: CASRVGGTTGELFF.